The present T cell receptor (beta chain) was sequenced within a study of shared clonotypes between healthy human individuals. At the level of the study: Participating donors consisted of a couple of women and a few men aged 18 to 49. CD4 naive cells filled three plates per donor, CD4 memory three, CD8 naive two and CD8 memory one.

Profiled with immunoSEQ multiplex PCR; TCRdb holds only in-frame clones, not every one. The sample yields 2 million to 2.5 million clones, almost 96% seen once. This clonotype originated in a man aged 18 to 30 in good health. The material sequenced was naive CD4+ T cells sorted from blood. Subset of the sample: CD45RA+ positively selected.

DNA of the CDR3: TGTGCCAGCAGTTACGGACAGGGGGTCCCTGAAGCTTTCTTT. Translating it yields CASSYGQGVPEAFF. The chain is built from TRBV6-6 and TRBJ1-1; 10 nucleotides match TRBD1. The length of the CDR3 is 14 residues. CDR1 is MNHNY and CDR2 is SVGAGI in the germline V gene (reference sequence). The trim removed 2 bases at V and 6 bases at J, leaving 3 bases unmatched.